This TCR beta chain was recorded in a study of Graves' ophthalmopathy and Graves' hyperthyroidism. TCR beta CDR3 regions were amplified from RNA transcripts. Scientists carried out first-round RT-PCR using HTBI primers and then a second-round multiplex PCR. TCRdb recomputed calls from the multiplex PCR reads with MiXCR, one row per CDR3 protein. The sample contains around 1,200,000 distinct CDR3 sequences, roughly 35% of which appear only once. The sample holds many counts of this clonotype. Specimen: peripheral blood or thyroid tissue (not recorded which). The origin of this receptor is an adult man with Graves' hyperthyroidism.

The DNA of the CDR3 is TGTGCCAGCAGCATACACCTAGCGGGAGGGCCTTCGGCCAACGTCCTGACTTTC. This encodes CASSIHLAGGPSANVLTF. The chain combines TRBV7-9 with TRBJ2-6; 12 positions match TRBD2. The CDR3 has 18 amino acids. V lost 5 bases and J lost 6; bases outside the gene matches: 11. The V gene's germline CDR1 is SEHNR and CDR2 FQNEAQ (reference sequence). Full variable domain (missing parts from reference TRBV7-9 and TRBJ2-6): DTGVSQNPRHKITKRGQNVTFRCDPISEHNRLYWYRQTLGQGPEFLTYFQNEAQLEKSRLLSDRFSAERPKGSFSTLEIQRTEQGDSAMYLCASSIHLAGGPSANVLTFGAGSRLTVL.